Here is one T cell receptor beta chain with its context. Its antigen is as yet unknown. 60 Vbeta and 13 Jbeta primers were used in PCR. The data were produced by immunoSEQ multiplex PCR, yet TCRdb's version contains in-frame clones alone and is incomplete. The sample shows approximately 100,000 clones, around 79% of them seen only once. The entry originates in a study of cytomegalovirus exposure and HLA in healthy donors. V lost 7 bases and J lost 0, with 9 bases in between. Germline V CDR1 and CDR2: SGHRS, YFSETQ. This CDR3 has 13 amino acids. Findings of the study overall: Other equally common chains were less clonally expanded than HLA-associated TCR beta chains, a later analysis showed. An ancestry cluster, one associated with Asian ancestry, reportedly showed fewer N-insertions than the approximately 670-donor mean in a later analysis.

The chain uses TRBV5-1 and TRBJ2-3; a possible D gene is TRBD2 (5 bases). This sequence was found in a man aged 55 to 69 in good health and CMV-seropositive. Sequenced sample: PBMCs. The CDR3 DNA follows: TGCGCCAGCTACCGGGATAGCACAGATACGCAGTATTTT. As protein: CASYRDSTDTQYF.